This record concerns one TCR beta chain sequence. Its antigen is not known. These data belong to a study of type 1 regulatory T cells. Each CDR3 protein is one row after TCRdb ran MiXCR on the reads. The table shows about 42,000 distinct CDR3 sequences, with 10% to 15% occurring only once. Germline V CDR1 and CDR2: MNHNS, SASEGT. Between the trimmed V and J ends, which lost 5 bases and 4 bases, there was a span of 9 bases. CDR3 size: 14 residues. Sequenced input: cultured non-Tr1 T cells, either the whole culture or a sorted T cell fraction (not recorded which). J is TRBJ1-6 and V is TRBV6-1; no clear D gene. The receptor was isolated from a human donor in good health. Here the CDR3 reads CASSPTDYNSPLHF. In nucleotides, the CDR3 is TGTGCCAGCAGTCCCACAGATTATAATTCACCCCTCCACTTT.